This T cell receptor (beta chain) emerged from a study of Tregs in tolerant kidney transplant recipients. Mixed chimerism was transient after nonmyeloablative marrow transplants from related graft donors. Thawed PBMCs were FACS-sorted into unstimulated CD4+CD25+CD127- regulatory T cells, CD4+CD25- non-regulatory cells, CD4 and CD8 cells. The CDR3 sequence is 17 residues long. Only in-frame clones appear in the TCRdb table, and some are missing; sequencing was by immunoSEQ multiplex PCR. The sample holds tens of thousands of clones, more than 85% seen once. As regards this clone: Its cognate antigen is unknown.

Points from the study as a whole: Tregs expanded with activated donor B cells seemed most donor-specific. Tolerant patients' donor-specific Tregs expanded beyond overall Tregs, suggesting antigen-driven growth.

The chain combines TRBV1 with TRBJ2-2; the table's D gene call, TRBD2, was not cross checked with the DNA. TRBV1 is marked as a pseudogene. This TCR was sampled from a human patient who received a combined kidney and bone marrow transplant. The T cells may come from the graft donor. Sample: CD4+ T cells from blood (PBMCs), taken 24 months after the transplant. CDR3 sequence (DNA): TGCACCAGCAGCCAAGATGGGGTAGCGGGGAACACCGGGGAGCTGTTTTTT. Protein product: CTSSQDGVAGNTGELFF.